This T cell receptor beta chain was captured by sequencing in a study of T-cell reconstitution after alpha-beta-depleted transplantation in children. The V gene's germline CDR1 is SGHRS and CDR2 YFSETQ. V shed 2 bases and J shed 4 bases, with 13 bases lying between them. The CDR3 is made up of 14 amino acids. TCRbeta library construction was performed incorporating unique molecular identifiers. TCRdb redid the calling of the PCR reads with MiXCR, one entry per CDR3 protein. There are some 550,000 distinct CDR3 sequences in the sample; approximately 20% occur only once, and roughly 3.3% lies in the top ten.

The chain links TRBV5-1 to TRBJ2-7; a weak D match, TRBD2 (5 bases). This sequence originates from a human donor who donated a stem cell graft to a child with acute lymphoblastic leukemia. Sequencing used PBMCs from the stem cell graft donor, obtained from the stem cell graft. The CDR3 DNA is TGCGCCAGCAGCTTTGAGGGAGAAGGGTACGAGCAGTACTTC. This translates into CASSFEGEGYEQYF.